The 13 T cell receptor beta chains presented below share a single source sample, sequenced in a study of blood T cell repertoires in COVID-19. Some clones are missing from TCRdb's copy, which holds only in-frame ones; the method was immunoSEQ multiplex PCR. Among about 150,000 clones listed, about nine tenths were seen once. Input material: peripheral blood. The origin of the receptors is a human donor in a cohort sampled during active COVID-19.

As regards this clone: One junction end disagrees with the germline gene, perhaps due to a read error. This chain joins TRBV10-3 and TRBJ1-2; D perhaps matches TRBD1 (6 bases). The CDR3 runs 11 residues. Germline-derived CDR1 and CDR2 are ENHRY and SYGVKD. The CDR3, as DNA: TGTGCCATCAGGGAGGACAGTTTATCATTTTTC. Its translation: CAIREDSLSFF.

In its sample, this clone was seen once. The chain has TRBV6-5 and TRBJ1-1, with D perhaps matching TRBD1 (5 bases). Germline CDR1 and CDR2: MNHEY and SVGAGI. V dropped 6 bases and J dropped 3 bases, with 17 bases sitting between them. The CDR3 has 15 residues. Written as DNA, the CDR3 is TGTGCCAGCAGATCTACGGGGGGGGACGACACTGAAGCTTTCTTT. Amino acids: CASRSTGGDDTEAFF.

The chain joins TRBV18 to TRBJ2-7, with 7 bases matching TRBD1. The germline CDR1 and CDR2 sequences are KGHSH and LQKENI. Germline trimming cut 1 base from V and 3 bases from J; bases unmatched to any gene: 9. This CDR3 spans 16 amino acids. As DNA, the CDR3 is TGTGCCAGCTCACCACAACTGGGGCAGGGGGACTACGAGCAGTACTTC. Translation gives CASSPQLGQGDYEQYF.

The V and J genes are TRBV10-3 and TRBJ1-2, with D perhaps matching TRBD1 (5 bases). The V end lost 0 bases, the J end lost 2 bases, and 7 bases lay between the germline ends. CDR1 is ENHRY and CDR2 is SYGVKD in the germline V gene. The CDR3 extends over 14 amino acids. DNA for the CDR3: TGTGCCATCAGTGAGTCGACAGAAAACTATGGCTACACCTTC. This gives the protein CAISESTENYGYTF.

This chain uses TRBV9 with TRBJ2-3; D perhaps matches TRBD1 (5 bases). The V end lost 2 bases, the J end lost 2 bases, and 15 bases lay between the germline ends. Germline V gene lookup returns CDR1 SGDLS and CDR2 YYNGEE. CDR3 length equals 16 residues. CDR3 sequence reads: CASSVGSGFPTDTQYF. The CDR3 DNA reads TGTGCCAGCAGCGTCGGGTCAGGGTTCCCCACAGATACGCAGTATTTT.

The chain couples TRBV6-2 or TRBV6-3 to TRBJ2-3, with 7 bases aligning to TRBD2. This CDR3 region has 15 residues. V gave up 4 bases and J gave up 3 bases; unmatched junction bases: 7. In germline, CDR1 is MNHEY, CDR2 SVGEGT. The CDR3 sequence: CASSFLRGDTDTQYF. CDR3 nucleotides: TGTGCCAGCAGTTTCCTTCGGGGGGATACAGATACGCAGTATTTT.

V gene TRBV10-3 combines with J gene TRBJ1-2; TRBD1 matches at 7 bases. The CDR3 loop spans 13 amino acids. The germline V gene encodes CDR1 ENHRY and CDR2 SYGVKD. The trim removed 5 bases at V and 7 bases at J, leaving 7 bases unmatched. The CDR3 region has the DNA TGTGCCATCAGTCTGACAGGGCAGAGTGGCTACACCTTC. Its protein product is CAISLTGQSGYTF.

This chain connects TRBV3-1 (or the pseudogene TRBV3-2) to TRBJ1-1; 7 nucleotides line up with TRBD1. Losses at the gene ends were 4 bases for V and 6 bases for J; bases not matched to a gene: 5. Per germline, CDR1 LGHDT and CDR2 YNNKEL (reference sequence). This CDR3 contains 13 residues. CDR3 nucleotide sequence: TGTGCCAGCAGCCCAAATCAGGGGGCTGAAGCTTTCTTT. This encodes CASSPNQGAEAFF.

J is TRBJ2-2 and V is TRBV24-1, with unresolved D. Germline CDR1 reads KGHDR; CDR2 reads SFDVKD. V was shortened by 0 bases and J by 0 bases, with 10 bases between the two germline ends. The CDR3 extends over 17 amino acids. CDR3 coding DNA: TGTGCCACCAGTGATTTGTTCTACAGATCGAACACCGGGGAGCTGTTTTTT. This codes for CATSDLFYRSNTGELFF.

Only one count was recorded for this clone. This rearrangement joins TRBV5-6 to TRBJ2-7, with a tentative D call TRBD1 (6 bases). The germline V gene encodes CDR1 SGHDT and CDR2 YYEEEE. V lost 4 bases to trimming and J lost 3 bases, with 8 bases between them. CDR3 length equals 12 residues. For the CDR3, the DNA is TGTGCCAGCAGCACGGGACACTACGAGCAGTACTTC. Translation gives CASSTGHYEQYF.

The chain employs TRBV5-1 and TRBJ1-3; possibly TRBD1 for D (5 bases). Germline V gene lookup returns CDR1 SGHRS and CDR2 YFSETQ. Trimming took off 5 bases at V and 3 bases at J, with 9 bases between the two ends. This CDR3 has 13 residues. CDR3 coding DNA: TGCGCCAGCAGACAGGAGAATGGAAACACCATATATTTT. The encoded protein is CASRQENGNTIYF.

The DNA for the CDR3 is TGTGCCAGCAGTACCCCACGACTAGCGGGGAGCTCCTACGAGCAGTACTTC. This encodes CASSTPRLAGSSYEQYF. V gene TRBV6-2 or TRBV6-3 combines with J gene TRBJ2-7; TRBD2 agrees at 11 bases. This CDR3 region has 17 residues. Trimming removed 5 bases from V and 0 bases from J; junction bases left unmatched: 9. The germline CDR1 and CDR2 sequences are MNHEY and SVGEGT.

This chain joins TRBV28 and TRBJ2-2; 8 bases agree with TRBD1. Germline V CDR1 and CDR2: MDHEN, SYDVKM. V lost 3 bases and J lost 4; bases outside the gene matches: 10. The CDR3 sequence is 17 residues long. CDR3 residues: CASSFAGGTGITGELFF. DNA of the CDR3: TGTGCCAGCAGTTTTGCTGGGGGGACAGGTATCACCGGGGAGCTGTTTTTT. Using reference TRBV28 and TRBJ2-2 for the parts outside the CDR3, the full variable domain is DVKVTQSSRYLVKRTGEKVFLECVQDMDHENMFWYRQDPGLGLRLIYFSYDVKMKEKGDIPEGYSVSREKKERFSLILESASTNQTSMYLCASSFAGGTGITGELFFGEGSRLTVL.